The following is a T cell receptor beta chain sequence with its context. Germline loops: CDR1 KGHSH, CDR2 LQKENI. V was cut by 3 bases and J by 0 bases, with 8 bases left in between. The CDR3 sequence is 14 residues long. These data are taken from a study of blood T cell repertoires in COVID-19. Per the authors' pipeline: Scientists estimated how many nucleated cells there were by amplifying reference gene primers. This table comes from immunoSEQ multiplex PCR, and its TCRdb copy is limited to in-frame clones, with some not included. Clone size and V and J calls were adopted from that table, with D and trimming inferred from the DNA. The profile shows about 150,000 clones, more than 65% of them singletons.

The rearrangement joins TRBV18 to TRBJ1-1, with D unresolved. The sample taken for sequencing was peripheral blood. The sequence was collected from a man aged 55 to 70 with acute or convalescent COVID-19. The CDR3 reads CASSPALLNTEAFF. In DNA form, the CDR3 reads TGTGCCAGCTCACCTGCCCTATTGAACACTGAAGCTTTCTTT.